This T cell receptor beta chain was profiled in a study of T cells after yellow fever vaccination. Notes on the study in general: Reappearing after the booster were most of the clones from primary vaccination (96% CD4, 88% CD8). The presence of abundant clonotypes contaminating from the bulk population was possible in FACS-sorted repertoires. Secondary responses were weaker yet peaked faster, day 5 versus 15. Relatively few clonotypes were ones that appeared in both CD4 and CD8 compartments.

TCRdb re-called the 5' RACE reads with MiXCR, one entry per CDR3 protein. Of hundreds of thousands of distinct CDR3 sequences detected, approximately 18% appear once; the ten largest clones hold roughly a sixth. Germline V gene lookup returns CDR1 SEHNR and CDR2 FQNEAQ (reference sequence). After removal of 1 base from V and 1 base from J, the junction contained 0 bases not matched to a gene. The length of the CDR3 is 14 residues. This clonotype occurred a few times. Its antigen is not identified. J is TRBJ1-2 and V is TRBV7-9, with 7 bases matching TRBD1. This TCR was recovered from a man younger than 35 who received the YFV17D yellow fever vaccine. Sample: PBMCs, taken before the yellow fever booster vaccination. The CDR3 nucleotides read TGTGCCAGCAGCTTAGGGGACAGTAACTATGGCTACACCTTC. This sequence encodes CASSLGDSNYGYTF.